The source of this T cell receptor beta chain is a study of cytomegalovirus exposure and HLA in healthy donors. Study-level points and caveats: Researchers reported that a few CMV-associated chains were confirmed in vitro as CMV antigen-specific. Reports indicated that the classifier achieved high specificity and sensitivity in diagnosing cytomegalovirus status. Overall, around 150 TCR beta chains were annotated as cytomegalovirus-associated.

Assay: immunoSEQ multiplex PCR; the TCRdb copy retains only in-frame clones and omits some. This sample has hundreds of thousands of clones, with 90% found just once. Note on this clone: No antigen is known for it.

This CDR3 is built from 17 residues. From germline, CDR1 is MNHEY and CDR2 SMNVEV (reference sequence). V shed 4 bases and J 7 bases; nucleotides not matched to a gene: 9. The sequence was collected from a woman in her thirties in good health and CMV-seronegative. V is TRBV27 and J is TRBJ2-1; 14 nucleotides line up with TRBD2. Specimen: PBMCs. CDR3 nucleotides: TGTGCCAGCAGTTACCCGTTGACTAGCGGGAGGGGTAATGAGCAGTTCTTC. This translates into CASSYPLTSGRGNEQFF.